This T cell receptor beta chain was documented in a study of human T cells and chemical hapten exposure. Broader study findings: The study found expanded TCRs formed significantly more large CDR3 similarity clusters than controls. With regard to DPC sensitization, TCRs above 1 in 1000 frequency did not change.

As to time point: pre-sensitization, week 0. The treatment here: therapeutic diphenylcyclopropenone sensitization with weekly scalp DPC. The study extracted total RNA from unfractionated whole blood. TCRdb itself ran the RACE reads through MiXCR, one entry per CDR3 protein. The table has about 90,000 distinct CDR3 sequences, 8.5% seen once; the top ten hold around 2.6%. The table lists this clonotype with a few counts. Its antigen is currently unknown. The CDR3 sequence is 16 residues long. Between the trimmed V and J ends, which lost 0 bases and 0 bases, there was a span of 10 bases. Germline CDR1 is SGHRS and CDR2 is YFSETQ.

The input for sequencing was whole blood, taken in connection with sensitization to the hapten diphenylcyclopropenone (DPC). The sequence derives from a man aged 40-49 years with alopecia areata. Some clones in this sample may be carry-over from other donors' samples. The V and J genes are TRBV5-1 and TRBJ2-1; either TRBD1 or TRBD2 may fit D (5 bases each). The CDR3 nucleotides read TGCGCCAGCAGCTTGGCGGGGCGGGTCTCCTACAATGAGCAGTTCTTC. Protein product: CASSLAGRVSYNEQFF.